Given below is one T cell receptor (beta chain) in context. What it binds is not known. Breast cancer patients provided tissue from their axillary draining lymph nodes. This record belongs to a study of breast tumors, draining lymph nodes, adjacent tissues. Study-wide results and limits: Data fit most tumor T cells coming from lymph node, expanding in tumor. Tumor and nontumor repertoires were significantly more similar in luminal-like than in basal-like breast cancer. Tumor repertoires ranked between lymph nodes and nontumor tissue in diversity, with V and J gene preferences. Tumor T cell lymph node origin was a supported hypothesis, not proven.

TCRdb itself ran the multiplex PCR reads through MiXCR, one entry per CDR3 protein. Found here are 160,000 or so distinct CDR3 sequences, 33% of them singletons; the top ten hold 3.8%. Germline loops: CDR1 SGHRS, CDR2 YFSETQ. The CDR3 runs 14 residues. The chain couples TRBV5-1 to TRBJ2-4; no firm D call. The J call may be wrong; the DNA end is better matched by TRBJ2-7. The sequenced sample consisted of axillary lymph node tissue. The sequence was collected from a female donor with breast cancer. Some clones in this sample may be carry-over from other donors' samples. The CDR3 DNA reads TGCGCCAGCCGCCCAGCGCTGACCTACAACGAGCAGTACTTC. This codes for CASRPALTYNEQYF.